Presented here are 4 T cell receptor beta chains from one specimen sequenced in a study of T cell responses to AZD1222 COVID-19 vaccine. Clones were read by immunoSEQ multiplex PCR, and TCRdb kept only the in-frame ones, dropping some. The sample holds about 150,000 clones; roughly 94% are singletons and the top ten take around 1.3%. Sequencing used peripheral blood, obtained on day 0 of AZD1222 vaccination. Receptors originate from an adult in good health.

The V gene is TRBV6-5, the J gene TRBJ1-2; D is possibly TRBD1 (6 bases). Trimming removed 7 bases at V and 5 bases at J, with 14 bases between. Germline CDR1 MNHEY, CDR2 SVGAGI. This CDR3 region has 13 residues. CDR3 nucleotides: TGTGCCAGCACACGGGGGCGCGGGTATGGCTACACCTTC. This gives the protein CASTRGRGYGYTF.

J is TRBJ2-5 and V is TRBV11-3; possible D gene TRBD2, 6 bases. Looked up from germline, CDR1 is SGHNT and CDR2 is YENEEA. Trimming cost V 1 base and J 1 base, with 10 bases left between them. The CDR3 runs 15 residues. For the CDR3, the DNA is TGTGCCAGCAGCTTAGGGGGACTTACCCAAGAGACCCAGTACTTC. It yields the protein CASSLGGLTQETQYF.

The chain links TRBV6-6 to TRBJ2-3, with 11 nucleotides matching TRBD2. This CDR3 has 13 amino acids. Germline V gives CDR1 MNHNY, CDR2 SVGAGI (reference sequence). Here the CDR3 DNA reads TGTGCAACACTAGCGGGAGATGGAGATACGCAGTATTTT. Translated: CATLAGDGDTQYF.

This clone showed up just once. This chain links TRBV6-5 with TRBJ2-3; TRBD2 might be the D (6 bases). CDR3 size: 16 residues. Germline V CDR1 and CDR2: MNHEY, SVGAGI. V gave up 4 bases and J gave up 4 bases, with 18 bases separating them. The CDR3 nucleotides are TGTGCCAGCAGTTCCTCGGGAGCCACAGGCCCAGATACGCAGTATTTT. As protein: CASSSSGATGPDTQYF.